Listed here are 3 T cell receptor beta chains from one sample, sequenced in a study of T cell responses to AZD1222 COVID-19 vaccine. Data came from immunoSEQ multiplex PCR; TCRdb stores just in-frame clones and leaves some out. The table includes about 96,000 clones, around 91% detected once. Sequencing used peripheral blood, obtained on day 0 of MenACWY control vaccination. The receptors were gathered from an adult in good health.

This clone was detected once. The chain uses TRBV10-3 and TRBJ2-2; a possible D gene is TRBD2 (6 bases). The ends were cut back, 6 bases at V and 2 bases at J, with 10 bases in the middle. The CDR3 spans 14 residues. Germline V gives CDR1 ENHRY, CDR2 SYGVKD. The CDR3 protein is CAIRGGGNTGELFF. CDR3 sequence (DNA): TGTGCCATCAGGGGAGGAGGAAACACCGGGGAGCTGTTTTTT.

The CDR3 DNA follows: TGTGCCAGCAGCTTGGAAGGGGGCGTGGGACAGCCCCAGCATTTT. It codes for CASSLEGGVGQPQHF. The chain recombines TRBV5-8 with TRBJ1-5, with TRBD1 matching over 7 bases. Germline V gene sequence: CDR1 SGHTS, CDR2 YDEGEE. The CDR3 runs to 15 residues. V shed 0 bases, J shed 7 bases, and the junction held 7 bases outside the gene matches.

The genes are TRBV2 and TRBJ1-5; tentatively, D is TRBD1 (5 bases). V lost 6 bases to trimming and J lost 7 bases, with 13 bases between them. There are 13 residues in the CDR3. Germline assignment: CDR1 SNHLY and CDR2 FYNNEI. Written as DNA, the CDR3 is TGTGCCAGCAGCCCCGTAGGGGACCAGCCCCAGCATTTT. The encoded protein is CASSPVGDQPQHF.